The rows below give T cell receptor beta chains drawn from one sample of a study of CD8 T cells in ankylosing spondylitis. Using its own MiXCR run on the 5' RACE reads, TCRdb lists one record per CDR3 protein. There are 190,000 or so distinct CDR3 sequences in the sample; about 13% occur only once, and 16% lies in the top ten. Sequencing was done on a sample of blood, either unsorted or a sorted T cell fraction (not recorded which). All receptors derive from a male donor with ankylosing spondylitis or in good health (not recorded which). Each CDR3 is given with its conserved first and last residue. A D gene is named only where the DNA matches it firmly. Clone size is shown for a subset of rows, as once, few, many or a class of expanded clone.

D gene: TRBD2; J gene: TRBJ2-2; clone size: few; V gene: TRBV4-1; CDR3 protein: CASSQDRGGWELFF; CDR3 DNA: TGCGCCAGCAGCCAAGACCGGGGGGGATGGGAGCTGTTTTTT
D gene: .; J gene: TRBJ2-1; clone size: few; V gene: TRBV3-1; CDR3 protein: CASSQDFRETWGNEQFF; CDR3 DNA: TGTGCCAGCAGCCAAGATTTCCGGGAAACCTGGGGCAATGAGCAGTTCTTC
D gene: .; J gene: TRBJ2-2; clone size: .; V gene: TRBV6-1; CDR3 protein: CASIGPGTGELFF; CDR3 DNA: TGTGCCAGCATTGGGCCAGGTACCGGGGAGCTGTTTTTT
D gene: TRBD2; J gene: TRBJ2-1; clone size: few; V gene: TRBV5-1; CDR3 protein: CASSLDGGGSGNEQFF; CDR3 DNA: TGCGCCAGCAGCTTGGACGGGGGGGGGAGCGGCAATGAGCAGTTCTTC
D gene: .; J gene: TRBJ2-7; clone size: .; V gene: TRBV5-8; CDR3 protein: CASSSRDNTYEQYF; CDR3 DNA: TGTGCCAGCAGCTCGCGGGACAACACCTACGAGCAGTACTTC
D gene: .; J gene: TRBJ2-3; clone size: .; V gene: TRBV5-6; CDR3 protein: CASSLPGTVLAFTDTQYF; CDR3 DNA: TGTGCCAGCAGCTTGCCTGGGACTGTCCTGGCGTTCACAGATACGCAGTATTTT
D gene: .; J gene: TRBJ2-2; clone size: .; V gene: TRBV10-2; CDR3 protein: CASRRRAGELFF; CDR3 DNA: TGCGCCAGCAGGCGTAGGGCGGGGGAGCTGTTTTTT
D gene: .; J gene: TRBJ1-1; clone size: .; V gene: TRBV12-5; CDR3 protein: CASGFWGPTEAFF; CDR3 DNA: TGTGCTAGTGGTTTTTGGGGGCCCACTGAAGCTTTCTTT
D gene: TRBD1; J gene: TRBJ1-4; clone size: few; V gene: TRBV7-9; CDR3 protein: CASSTGAVNEKLFF; CDR3 DNA: TGTGCCAGCAGTACAGGGGCCGTAAATGAAAAACTGTTTTTT
D gene: .; J gene: TRBJ1-1; clone size: many; V gene: TRBV12-3/TRBV12-4; CDR3 protein: CASRAWDKNTEAFF; CDR3 DNA: TGTGCCAGCAGAGCTTGGGACAAGAACACTGAAGCTTTCTTT
D gene: .; J gene: TRBJ2-2; clone size: .; V gene: TRBV20-1; CDR3 protein: CSASRGGFRELFF; CDR3 DNA: TGCAGTGCTAGTAGGGGGGGGTTCCGGGAGCTGTTTTTT
D gene: .; J gene: TRBJ1-1; clone size: .; V gene: TRBV27; CDR3 protein: CATSPGSGAAEAFF; CDR3 DNA: TGTGCCACCTCCCCTGGATCAGGGGCCGCTGAAGCTTTCTTT
D gene: TRBD1; J gene: TRBJ2-7; clone size: few; V gene: TRBV7-8; CDR3 protein: CASSWLRDSSYEQYF; CDR3 DNA: TGTGCCAGCAGCTGGCTCCGGGACAGCTCCTACGAGCAGTACTTC
D gene: .; J gene: TRBJ1-4; clone size: few; V gene: TRBV5-5; CDR3 protein: CASSLVSGLEKLFF; CDR3 DNA: TGTGCCAGCAGCTTGGTAAGCGGGCTTGAAAAACTGTTTTTT
D gene: .; J gene: TRBJ1-1; clone size: few; V gene: TRBV29-1; CDR3 protein: CSATGHLNTEAFF; CDR3 DNA: TGCAGCGCAACGGGACACTTGAACACTGAAGCTTTCTTT
D gene: .; J gene: TRBJ2-1; clone size: few; V gene: TRBV5-5; CDR3 protein: CASNSADSQNEQFF; CDR3 DNA: TGTGCCAGCAACTCCGCGGACAGTCAAAATGAGCAGTTCTTC
D gene: .; J gene: TRBJ2-5; clone size: few; V gene: TRBV5-6; CDR3 protein: CASSPTRGPLQETQYF; CDR3 DNA: TGTGCCAGCAGCCCGACGCGGGGGCCCCTCCAAGAGACCCAGTACTTC
D gene: .; J gene: TRBJ2-3; clone size: .; V gene: TRBV6-1; CDR3 protein: CARGKGVRTDTQYF; CDR3 DNA: TGTGCCAGGGGAAAAGGGGTCCGCACAGATACGCAGTATTTT
D gene: TRBD1; J gene: TRBJ2-7; clone size: few; V gene: TRBV5-1; CDR3 protein: CASSLDPGQGLGEQYF; CDR3 DNA: TGCGCCAGCAGCCTGGACCCGGGACAGGGGTTGGGCGAGCAGTACTTC
D gene: .; J gene: TRBJ2-7; clone size: .; V gene: TRBV7-9; CDR3 protein: CASSFSTPYEQYF; CDR3 DNA: TGTGCCAGCAGCTTTTCGACACCTTACGAGCAGTACTTC
D gene: TRBD1; J gene: TRBJ2-1; clone size: .; V gene: TRBV25-1; CDR3 protein: CASSEPDRDYNEQFF; CDR3 DNA: TGTGCCAGCAGTGAACCTGACAGGGATTACAATGAGCAGTTCTTC
D gene: .; J gene: TRBJ2-7; clone size: .; V gene: TRBV20-1; CDR3 protein: CSARGPGQGSYEQYF; CDR3 DNA: TGCAGTGCTAGAGGTCCGGGGCAGGGCTCCTACGAGCAGTACTTC
D gene: TRBD1; J gene: TRBJ2-1; clone size: few; V gene: TRBV6-1; CDR3 protein: CASSEAWTGYNEQFF; CDR3 DNA: TGTGCCAGCAGTGAAGCATGGACAGGGTACAATGAGCAGTTCTTC
D gene: .; J gene: TRBJ2-1; clone size: .; V gene: TRBV3-1; CDR3 protein: CASTSGLRTDYNEQFF; CDR3 DNA: TGTGCCAGCACGTCAGGGTTACGGACTGACTACAATGAGCAGTTCTTC
D gene: .; J gene: TRBJ2-7; clone size: many; V gene: TRBV9; CDR3 protein: CASSPRPGTSSYEQYF; CDR3 DNA: TGTGCCAGCAGCCCCCGTCCCGGGACGTCTTCCTACGAGCAGTACTTC
D gene: .; J gene: TRBJ2-3; clone size: once; V gene: TRBV29-1; CDR3 protein: CSTPGEAVTQYF; CDR3 DNA: TGCAGCACCCCAGGAGAGGCAGTAACGCAGTATTTT
D gene: .; J gene: TRBJ1-2; clone size: few; V gene: TRBV12-3/TRBV12-4; CDR3 protein: CASFHAGDYGYTF; CDR3 DNA: TGTGCCAGCTTTCATGCAGGAGACTATGGCTACACCTTC
D gene: .; J gene: TRBJ2-1; clone size: .; V gene: TRBV2; CDR3 protein: CALTSSSLNEQFF; CDR3 DNA: TGTGCCCTTACTAGCAGTTCCTTGAATGAGCAGTTCTTC
D gene: .; J gene: TRBJ2-5; clone size: .; V gene: TRBV7-9; CDR3 protein: CASSLGAGTQYF; CDR3 DNA: TGTGCCAGCAGCTTAGGGGCCGGGACCCAGTACTTC
D gene: .; J gene: TRBJ2-1; clone size: few; V gene: TRBV18; CDR3 protein: CASSPPMRNEQFF; CDR3 DNA: TGTGCCAGCTCACCACCCATGCGGAATGAGCAGTTCTTC
D gene: .; J gene: TRBJ2-1; clone size: .; V gene: TRBV12-3/TRBV12-4; CDR3 protein: CASSFYLERAYEQFF; CDR3 DNA: TGTGCCAGCAGTTTTTATCTTGAGCGGGCCTATGAGCAGTTCTTC
D gene: .; J gene: TRBJ1-4; clone size: .; V gene: TRBV4-1; CDR3 protein: CASSRTLWEKLFF; CDR3 DNA: TGCGCCAGCAGCCGGACCCTTTGGGAAAAACTGTTTTTT
D gene: .; J gene: TRBJ2-1; clone size: many; V gene: TRBV5-1; CDR3 protein: CASSLAGVGSSPYNEQFF; CDR3 DNA: TGCGCCAGCAGCTTGGCGGGCGTGGGGAGCTCGCCCTACAATGAGCAGTTCTTC
D gene: .; J gene: TRBJ2-1; clone size: .; V gene: TRBV11-3; CDR3 protein: CASSPGIGGIPYNEQFF; CDR3 DNA: TGTGCCAGCAGCCCTGGTATTGGGGGGATTCCCTACAATGAGCAGTTCTTC
D gene: .; J gene: TRBJ2-7; clone size: few; V gene: TRBV12-3/TRBV12-4; CDR3 protein: CASSSSYYEQYF; CDR3 DNA: TGTGCCAGCAGTTCCTCCTACTACGAGCAGTACTTC
D gene: TRBD1; J gene: TRBJ2-7; clone size: .; V gene: TRBV29-1; CDR3 protein: CSVWTGGRNEQYF; CDR3 DNA: TGCAGCGTCTGGACAGGGGGCAGGAACGAGCAGTACTTC
D gene: .; J gene: TRBJ2-7; clone size: .; V gene: TRBV27; CDR3 protein: CASSSGTDLSSYEQYF; CDR3 DNA: TGTGCCAGCAGTTCGGGGACGGACCTTAGCTCCTACGAGCAGTACTTC
D gene: TRBD2; J gene: TRBJ2-1; clone size: .; V gene: TRBV15; CDR3 protein: CATSSSSGLAPSYNEQFF; CDR3 DNA: TGTGCCACCAGCAGCTCTTCTGGACTAGCTCCCTCCTACAATGAGCAGTTCTTC
D gene: .; J gene: TRBJ2-2; clone size: few; V gene: TRBV6-1; CDR3 protein: CASRDGQYTGELFF; CDR3 DNA: TGTGCCAGCAGGGATGGACAGTACACCGGGGAGCTGTTTTTT
D gene: .; J gene: TRBJ2-7; clone size: many; V gene: TRBV4-1; CDR3 protein: CASSRGPSYEQYF; CDR3 DNA: TGCGCCAGCAGCCGAGGGCCGTCCTACGAGCAGTACTTC
D gene: .; J gene: TRBJ1-2; clone size: many; V gene: TRBV20-1; CDR3 protein: CSARVEGWVEGGYGYTF; CDR3 DNA: TGCAGTGCTAGAGTCGAAGGTTGGGTGGAAGGGGGCTATGGCTACACCTTC
D gene: TRBD2; J gene: TRBJ2-1; clone size: .; V gene: TRBV7-9; CDR3 protein: CASSLTPAPSGRDEQFF; CDR3 DNA: TGTGCCAGCAGCTTAACCCCTGCCCCTAGCGGGAGGGATGAGCAGTTCTTC
D gene: .; J gene: TRBJ2-1; clone size: .; V gene: TRBV4-1; CDR3 protein: CASSLPGASAEQFF; CDR3 DNA: TGCGCCAGCAGCCTCCCCGGGGCGTCGGCTGAGCAGTTCTTC
D gene: .; J gene: TRBJ1-4; clone size: .; V gene: TRBV11-2; CDR3 protein: CASRETADEKLFF; CDR3 DNA: TGTGCCAGCAGAGAGACAGCCGATGAAAAACTGTTTTTT
D gene: .; J gene: TRBJ2-3; clone size: .; V gene: TRBV2; CDR3 protein: CASSERDTAAQYF; CDR3 DNA: TGTGCCAGCAGTGAACGAGACACTGCTGCGCAGTATTTT